This T cell receptor (beta chain) was identified in a study of T-cell reconstitution after alpha-beta-depleted transplantation in children. Study results and caveats: Some patients' high day-60 TCRbeta diversity was attributed to recipient cells surviving conditioning.

This clonotype has only a few counts. What it recognizes is unknown. Germline CDR1 reads DFQATT; CDR2 reads SNEGSKA (reference sequence). There are 12 residues in the CDR3. The V and J ends lost 6 bases and 6 bases respectively, with 14 bases between them. Library preparation (for TCRbeta) was performed with unique molecular identifiers. One entry per CDR3 protein results from TCRdb running MiXCR on the PCR reads. Seen here are about a million distinct CDR3 sequences, roughly 29% observed once, and the top ten hold about 28%. Here the sequenced sample was PBMCs, mostly from graft donor cells, taken 360 days after TCRalphabeta/CD19-depleted stem cell transplant. The source of this sequence is a boy under two years old who had a stem cell transplant for SCID, so the T cells may come from the graft donor. V gene TRBV20-1 combines with J gene TRBJ1-1, with D possibly being TRBD1 (6 bases). This CDR3 reads CSAHWGAAEAFF. The CDR3 nucleotides are TGCAGTGCGCACTGGGGGGCGGCTGAAGCTTTCTTT.